A selection of T cell receptor beta chains follows, all from one sample in a study of post-analysis software for immune sequencing data. One entry per CDR3 protein, called by TCRdb with MiXCR from the PCR reads. Here the sample spans some 690,000 distinct CDR3 sequences, 30% being singletons. The sequencing input was blood. The receptors were gathered from a girl aged 5 to 17 with multiple sclerosis. Each CDR3 is given with its conserved first and last residue. Each record gives: clone size, J gene, D gene, V gene, CDR3 DNA, CDR3 protein. A D gene is named only where the DNA matches it firmly. Some rows mark clone size as missing; the rest say once, few, many or name a class of expanded clone.

clone_size: few
j_call: TRBJ2-3
d_call: NA
v_call: TRBV24-1
cdr3_nt: TGTGCCACCAGTGATTTTTCATCGACAGATACGCAGTATTTT
cdr3_aa: CATSDFSSTDTQYF

clone_size: NA
j_call: TRBJ2-1
d_call: NA
v_call: TRBV21-1
cdr3_nt: TGTGCCAGCAGCAACTTTACTAGCGGGCGACTTCGCAATGAGCAGTTCTTC
cdr3_aa: CASSNFTSGRLRNEQFF

clone_size: few
j_call: TRBJ2-1
d_call: TRBD2
v_call: TRBV3-1
cdr3_nt: TGTGCCAGCAGCCAAGTTCGGCGGGGGGGGAACAATGAGCAGTTCTTC
cdr3_aa: CASSQVRRGGNNEQFF

clone_size: NA
j_call: TRBJ2-5
d_call: TRBD2
v_call: TRBV7-9
cdr3_nt: TGTGCCAGCAGCCAAGGACTAGCGGGGGGGCCAGAGACCCAGTACTTC
cdr3_aa: CASSQGLAGGPETQYF

clone_size: few
j_call: TRBJ1-5
d_call: NA
v_call: TRBV12-3/TRBV12-4
cdr3_nt: TGTGCCAGCACCCCACTGGGATCTTCTCAGCCCCAGCATTTT
cdr3_aa: CASTPLGSSQPQHF

clone_size: NA
j_call: TRBJ2-5
d_call: TRBD1
v_call: TRBV28
cdr3_nt: TGTGCCAGCAGCACCGGGACAGGGGGCCGCGAGACCCAGTACTTC
cdr3_aa: CASSTGTGGRETQYF

clone_size: NA
j_call: TRBJ2-5
d_call: NA
v_call: TRBV12-3/TRBV12-4
cdr3_nt: TGTGCCAGCAGTTTAGCGCTTTCGGGTTCGCGCGGGCAGACCCAGTACTTC
cdr3_aa: CASSLALSGSRGQTQYF

clone_size: NA
j_call: TRBJ2-7
d_call: NA
v_call: TRBV12-3/TRBV12-4
cdr3_nt: TGTGCCAGTAGACAAGGCCCCTCCTCATCCTACGAGCAGTACTTC
cdr3_aa: CASRQGPSSSYEQYF

clone_size: NA
j_call: TRBJ2-1
d_call: NA
v_call: TRBV20-1
cdr3_nt: TGCAGTGCTAGAGATCGAGCGGACAATGAGCAGTTCTTC
cdr3_aa: CSARDRADNEQFF

clone_size: many
j_call: TRBJ2-7
d_call: NA
v_call: TRBV4-3
cdr3_nt: TGCGCCAGCAGCCAAGATTTGGACGGCTTCACGTACGAGCAGTACTTC
cdr3_aa: CASSQDLDGFTYEQYF

clone_size: NA
j_call: TRBJ2-3
d_call: TRBD2
v_call: TRBV20-1
cdr3_nt: TGCAGTGCTAGAGCACGGCGGGAGGGCCCATATACGCAGTATTTT
cdr3_aa: CSARARREGPYTQYF

clone_size: few
j_call: TRBJ2-5
d_call: NA
v_call: TRBV7-9
cdr3_nt: TGTGCCAGCAGCTTAAGCGCCCAGGGAGGAGCCGGGACCCAGTACTTT
cdr3_aa: CASSLSAQGGAGTQYF

clone_size: NA
j_call: TRBJ1-1
d_call: NA
v_call: TRBV4-3
cdr3_nt: TGCGCCAGCAGCCAAGATCTTAGAACTGAAGCTTTCTTT
cdr3_aa: CASSQDLRTEAFF

clone_size: NA
j_call: TRBJ2-5
d_call: TRBD1
v_call: TRBV7-9
cdr3_nt: TGTGCCAGCAGCTTTCGAACTACTGGACAGGGGGCTCGAGAGACCCAGTACTTC
cdr3_aa: CASSFRTTGQGARETQYF

clone_size: once
j_call: TRBJ2-5
d_call: TRBD2
v_call: TRBV20-1
cdr3_nt: TGCAGTGCTACGGGGGGGAGGTCCTACAAGCAGTACTTC
cdr3_aa: CSATGGRSYKQYF

clone_size: few
j_call: TRBJ2-1
d_call: TRBD2
v_call: TRBV19
cdr3_nt: TGTGCCAGTAGCCCGGGACTAGCGGGATTCTACAATGAGCAGTTCTTC
cdr3_aa: CASSPGLAGFYNEQFF

clone_size: NA
j_call: TRBJ2-5
d_call: NA
v_call: TRBV7-2
cdr3_nt: TGTGCCAGCAGCTTACCGGACAAGCGGACCCAGTACTTC
cdr3_aa: CASSLPDKRTQYF

clone_size: NA
j_call: TRBJ2-4
d_call: NA
v_call: TRBV20-1
cdr3_nt: TGCAGTACCCCCAGGGGTGTCAAAAACATTCAGTACTTC
cdr3_aa: CSTPRGVKNIQYF

clone_size: NA
j_call: TRBJ1-6
d_call: NA
v_call: TRBV7-6
cdr3_nt: TGTGCCAGCAGCCCTGCCGAAAGGGGTTCACCCCTCCACTTT
cdr3_aa: CASSPAERGSPLHF

clone_size: NA
j_call: TRBJ2-5
d_call: NA
v_call: TRBV29-1
cdr3_nt: TGCAGCGTTGCCGGGACGGTCGGGGAGACCCAGTACTTC
cdr3_aa: CSVAGTVGETQYF

clone_size: NA
j_call: TRBJ2-3
d_call: NA
v_call: TRBV20-1
cdr3_nt: TGCAGTGCTAGAGATCTGACCGGGACTGCCATCACAGATACGCAGTATTTT
cdr3_aa: CSARDLTGTAITDTQYF

clone_size: NA
j_call: TRBJ2-7
d_call: NA
v_call: TRBV4-3
cdr3_nt: TGCGCCAGCAGCCAAGTTCGTGGGTCCGCCGAGCAGTACTTC
cdr3_aa: CASSQVRGSAEQYF

clone_size: NA
j_call: TRBJ2-5
d_call: NA
v_call: TRBV29-1
cdr3_nt: TGCAGCGTTGATCTTGGGGTGACTGAGCAGTACTTC
cdr3_aa: CSVDLGVTEQYF

clone_size: NA
j_call: TRBJ2-7
d_call: TRBD2
v_call: TRBV6-1
cdr3_nt: TGTGCCAGCAGGAGGGAGGGCAGGAGCTCCTCCTACGAGCAGTACTTC
cdr3_aa: CASRREGRSSSYEQYF

clone_size: NA
j_call: TRBJ2-1
d_call: TRBD1
v_call: TRBV24-1
cdr3_nt: TGTGCCACCAATCAGGGGGCGTCCTACAATGAGCAGTTCTTC
cdr3_aa: CATNQGASYNEQFF

clone_size: NA
j_call: TRBJ1-4
d_call: TRBD1
v_call: TRBV15
cdr3_nt: TGTGCCACCAGCAGAAGAGGACAGGGGGCTGAAAAACTGTTTTTT
cdr3_aa: CATSRRGQGAEKLFF

clone_size: NA
j_call: TRBJ2-1
d_call: NA
v_call: TRBV6-5
cdr3_nt: TGTGCCAGCAGACCCGATCGATCAGGGGCCCTAAGCTCCTACAATGAGCAGGTCTTC
cdr3_aa: CASRPDRSGALSSYNEQVF

clone_size: NA
j_call: TRBJ1-1
d_call: NA
v_call: TRBV28
cdr3_nt: TGTGCCAGCAGTTTAAACAGGCCGAACACTGAAGCTTTCTTT
cdr3_aa: CASSLNRPNTEAFF

clone_size: many
j_call: TRBJ1-2
d_call: NA
v_call: TRBV27
cdr3_nt: TGTGCCACTTCAGGACGACGATTGGGGGGCTACACCTTC
cdr3_aa: CATSGRRLGGYTF

clone_size: NA
j_call: TRBJ2-1
d_call: NA
v_call: TRBV6-2/TRBV6-3
cdr3_nt: TGTGCCAGCAGTTACTCGACGGCGGCTGCCTACAATGAGCAGTTCTTC
cdr3_aa: CASSYSTAAAYNEQFF

clone_size: NA
j_call: TRBJ2-7
d_call: NA
v_call: TRBV9
cdr3_nt: TGTGCCAGCAGCCCAGAAATCGACTGGGAGCAGTACTTC
cdr3_aa: CASSPEIDWEQYF

clone_size: NA
j_call: TRBJ2-5
d_call: NA
v_call: TRBV20-1
cdr3_nt: TGCAGTCAGGGAGGCGGGGAAGAGACCCAGTACTTC
cdr3_aa: CSQGGGEETQYF

clone_size: NA
j_call: TRBJ2-1
d_call: NA
v_call: TRBV5-4
cdr3_nt: TGTGCCAGCAGCACCGAAAGGGCCTACAATGAGCAGTTCTTC
cdr3_aa: CASSTERAYNEQFF

clone_size: NA
j_call: TRBJ2-7
d_call: NA
v_call: TRBV20-1
cdr3_nt: TGCAGTGCCCCCGGGACGGTACCTGATGTGACGTACTTC
cdr3_aa: CSAPGTVPDVTYF

clone_size: NA
j_call: TRBJ2-5
d_call: TRBD2
v_call: TRBV11-2
cdr3_nt: TGTGCCAGCAGCCCAAGGGGGAGGGATTTGATAGCGGGGACCCAAGAGACCCAGTACTTC
cdr3_aa: CASSPRGRDLIAGTQETQYF

clone_size: NA
j_call: TRBJ1-5
d_call: TRBD1
v_call: TRBV29-1
cdr3_nt: TGCAGCGCACTCCAGGGGGGAAGGAATCAGCCCCAGCATTTT
cdr3_aa: CSALQGGRNQPQHF

clone_size: few
j_call: TRBJ2-5
d_call: NA
v_call: TRBV29-1
cdr3_nt: TGCAGCGTACAACTAGTGTTGGAGACCCAGTACTTC
cdr3_aa: CSVQLVLETQYF

clone_size: few
j_call: TRBJ2-4
d_call: TRBD2
v_call: TRBV7-2
cdr3_nt: TGTGCCAGCAGCTTAGAAGCGGGAAGGCAACAGTACTTC
cdr3_aa: CASSLEAGRQQYF

clone_size: NA
j_call: TRBJ2-7
d_call: TRBD2
v_call: TRBV4-1
cdr3_nt: TGCGCCAGCAGCCAAGCAGGGGCTAGCGGGAGCGCGGTGGCCTATGAGCAGTACTTC
cdr3_aa: CASSQAGASGSAVAYEQYF

clone_size: few
j_call: TRBJ2-1
d_call: NA
v_call: TRBV28
cdr3_nt: TGTGCCAGCAGTTCGACCAGGAACCTGAAGGGGCAGTTCTTC
cdr3_aa: CASSSTRNLKGQFF

clone_size: few
j_call: TRBJ2-7
d_call: NA
v_call: TRBV9
cdr3_nt: TGTGCCAGCAGTGAGGGGCATCGTGGAAGCTCCTACGAGCAGTACTTC
cdr3_aa: CASSEGHRGSSYEQYF

clone_size: few
j_call: TRBJ1-6
d_call: NA
v_call: TRBV5-5
cdr3_nt: TGTGCCAGCAGCTTGGGAAGGACATATAATTCACCCCTCCACTTT
cdr3_aa: CASSLGRTYNSPLHF

clone_size: few
j_call: TRBJ2-2
d_call: TRBD1
v_call: TRBV12-3/TRBV12-4
cdr3_nt: TGTGCCAGCAGACGACAGGGGTCCGGGGAGCTGTTTTTT
cdr3_aa: CASRRQGSGELFF

clone_size: few
j_call: TRBJ2-3
d_call: NA
v_call: TRBV28
cdr3_nt: TGTGCCAGCAGTCTCCGGGCCTCCCGCACAGATACGCAGTATTTT
cdr3_aa: CASSLRASRTDTQYF

clone_size: few
j_call: TRBJ2-7
d_call: TRBD1
v_call: TRBV10-3
cdr3_nt: TGTGCCATCAGTGAGTCGAGAACGAGTGTGAGGACGGGACAGGCCTACGAGCAGTACTTC
cdr3_aa: CAISESRTSVRTGQAYEQYF

clone_size: NA
j_call: TRBJ1-2
d_call: NA
v_call: TRBV7-9
cdr3_nt: TGTGCCAGCAGCCCCGGGGCAGGGGTCGGCTACACCTTC
cdr3_aa: CASSPGAGVGYTF

clone_size: NA
j_call: TRBJ2-7
d_call: NA
v_call: TRBV6-6
cdr3_nt: TGTGCCGGCATCTCTCGGGTGGGCTTTGAGCAGTACTTC
cdr3_aa: CAGISRVGFEQYF

clone_size: NA
j_call: TRBJ2-3
d_call: NA
v_call: TRBV20-1
cdr3_nt: TGCAGTGCTAGCGGTGATGACGTCCGGCGGACGTCGGCGCAGTATTTT
cdr3_aa: CSASGDDVRRTSAQYF

clone_size: few
j_call: TRBJ2-1
d_call: NA
v_call: TRBV6-1
cdr3_nt: TGTGCCAGCAGGGCTAGGGTGGCTAGCGTGAGGGTGGAGCAGTTCTTC
cdr3_aa: CASRARVASVRVEQFF

clone_size: few
j_call: TRBJ2-5
d_call: TRBD1
v_call: TRBV29-1
cdr3_nt: TGCAGCGTACTACCTAGGACAGGGGAAAAGACCCAGTACTTC
cdr3_aa: CSVLPRTGEKTQYF

clone_size: few
j_call: TRBJ2-1
d_call: TRBD2
v_call: TRBV20-1
cdr3_nt: TGCAGTGCTAGAGACCCTAGCGGGAGGGACTACAATGAGCAGTTCTTC
cdr3_aa: CSARDPSGRDYNEQFF

clone_size: NA
j_call: TRBJ2-1
d_call: TRBD2
v_call: TRBV20-1
cdr3_nt: TGCAGTGCTAGAGCAAGTATACCGGGACTAGCTACGGATGAGCAGTTCTTC
cdr3_aa: CSARASIPGLATDEQFF

clone_size: few
j_call: TRBJ2-3
d_call: TRBD2
v_call: TRBV5-1
cdr3_nt: TGCGCCAGCAGCTTCTTTGGACTAGACCGAGATACGCAGTATTTT
cdr3_aa: CASSFFGLDRDTQYF

clone_size: NA
j_call: TRBJ2-5
d_call: NA
v_call: TRBV15
cdr3_nt: TGTGCCACCAGCAGAGATCCGGGGCTGGTGGGGGAGACCCAGTACTTC
cdr3_aa: CATSRDPGLVGETQYF

clone_size: NA
j_call: TRBJ2-6
d_call: NA
v_call: TRBV28
cdr3_nt: TGTGCCAGCAGCCAAAGGGGATCTGGGGCCAACGTCCTGACTTTC
cdr3_aa: CASSQRGSGANVLTF

clone_size: few
j_call: TRBJ2-1
d_call: NA
v_call: TRBV20-1
cdr3_nt: TGCAGTGCTAGGGACGGAGCGGGTATACAATGGGAGCAGTTCTTC
cdr3_aa: CSARDGAGIQWEQFF

clone_size: NA
j_call: TRBJ2-7
d_call: NA
v_call: TRBV7-9
cdr3_nt: TGTGCCAGCAGTCCCGACCACGGCCCATACGAGCAGTACTTC
cdr3_aa: CASSPDHGPYEQYF

clone_size: NA
j_call: TRBJ2-5
d_call: NA
v_call: TRBV20-1
cdr3_nt: TGCAGTGCTAGAGGCCCTAGCGTGGGGGACCAGTACTTC
cdr3_aa: CSARGPSVGDQYF

clone_size: few
j_call: TRBJ2-1
d_call: NA
v_call: TRBV7-2
cdr3_nt: TGTGCCAGCAGCTTAGAAGGGACTGTCTCCTACAATGAGCAGTTCTTC
cdr3_aa: CASSLEGTVSYNEQFF